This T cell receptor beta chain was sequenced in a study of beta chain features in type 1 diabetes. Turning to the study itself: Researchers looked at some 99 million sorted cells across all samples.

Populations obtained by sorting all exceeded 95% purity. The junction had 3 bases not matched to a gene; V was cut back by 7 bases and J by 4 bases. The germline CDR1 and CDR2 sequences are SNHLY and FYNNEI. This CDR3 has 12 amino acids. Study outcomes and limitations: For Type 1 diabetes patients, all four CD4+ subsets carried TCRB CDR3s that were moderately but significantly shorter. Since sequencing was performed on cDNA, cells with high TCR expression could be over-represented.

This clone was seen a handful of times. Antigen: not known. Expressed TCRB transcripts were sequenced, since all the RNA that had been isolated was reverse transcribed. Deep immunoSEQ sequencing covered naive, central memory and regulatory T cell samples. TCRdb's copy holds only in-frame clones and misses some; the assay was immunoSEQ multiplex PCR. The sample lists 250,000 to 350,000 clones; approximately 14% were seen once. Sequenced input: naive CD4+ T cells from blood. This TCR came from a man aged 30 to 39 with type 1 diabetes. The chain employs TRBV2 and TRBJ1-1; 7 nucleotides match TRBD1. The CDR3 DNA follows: TGTGCCAGCACCCGGACAGGCACTGAAGCTTTCTTT. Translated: CASTRTGTEAFF.